This T cell receptor beta chain comes out of a study of siplizumab effects on memory and regulatory T cells. Study-level results: Few alloreactive clones mapped to unstimulated subsets. Both greater diversity than memory cells and a major contribution to the alloresponse seemed to characterize naive T cells.

Some clones are missing from TCRdb's copy, which holds only in-frame ones; the method was immunoSEQ multiplex PCR. This sample yields roughly 50,000 clones, of which around 97% are seen a single time; 0.55% to 0.65% belongs to the top ten. For this clone: The antigen is undetermined.

CDR1 MNHEY and CDR2 SVGAGI come from the germline V gene. The CDR3 loop spans 15 amino acids. The ends were cut back, 6 bases at V and 3 bases at J, with 17 bases in the middle. The sample was naive CD4+ T cells sorted from blood. The source is a human donor in good health. The chain is built from TRBV6-5 and TRBJ2-5, with D possibly being TRBD2 (6 bases). The CDR3 region is CASSRKIAEKETQYF. Here the CDR3 DNA reads TGTGCCAGCAGCCGAAAGATAGCGGAAAAAGAGACCCAGTACTTC.